This T cell receptor beta chain came from a study of T cells in Graves' hyperthyroidism and ophthalmopathy. Across 18 months, stable Graves' hyperthyroidism was marked by no progression to ophthalmopathy. CDR1 is MNHEY, CDR2 SVGAGI, per germline. CDR3 length: 16 amino acids. V was pared by 2 bases and J by 3 bases, with 15 bases between. This clonotype has at least ten counts. Its antigen is not known. The source material, RNA transcripts, was used to amplify TCR beta CDR3 regions. TCR CDR3 regions were first amplified by RT-PCR with HTBI primers. TCRdb redid the calling of the multiplex PCR reads with MiXCR, one entry per CDR3 protein. There are approximately 400,000 distinct CDR3 sequences in the sample; 15% to 19% occur only once, and roughly 7.4% lies in the top ten. Study-level findings and limits: A model of 13 V-J features distinguished ophthalmopathy from stable hyperthyroidism.

This receptor was obtained from a woman aged 18 to 35 with Graves' hyperthyroidism. The specimen was blood. The rearrangement links TRBV6-5 to TRBJ2-3; D possibly corresponds to TRBD2 (6 bases). The CDR3 sequence is CASSYGHSGTTDTQYF. Written as DNA, the CDR3 is TGTGCCAGCAGTTACGGGCACTCCGGGACTACAGATACGCAGTATTTT.